This T cell receptor beta chain was recovered during a study of molecular identifiers for immune sequencing clone quantification. Study conclusions and caveats: Highly expanded clone sizes could end up underestimated if a barcode were shared by identical TCR molecules.

The table lists this clonotype with many counts. The antigen is not known. Relative to the germline gene, one junction end is altered; a read error may explain this. The CDR3 totals 11 residues. In germline, CDR1 is SGHVS, CDR2 FQNEAQ. TCRdb used MiXCR to reprocess the PCR reads, holding one entry per CDR3 protein. The table has roughly 300,000 distinct CDR3 sequences, roughly 23% seen once. For naive CD8 T cells, sorting used the CD8+CD4-CCR7+CD45RA+ phenotype. This receptor was obtained from a human donor in good health. Some libraries in this study had Jurkat cell RNA spiked in. The sequenced material came from naive CD8+ T cells from blood, with Jurkat cell RNA spiked in. This sample's subset: FACS-sorted CD8+CD4-CCR7+CD45RA+ naive T cells. The V and J genes are TRBV7-8 and TRBJ2-7, with TRBD1 matching over 8 bases. CDR3 region: CASSFGQGWDF. In nucleotides, the CDR3 is TGTGCCAGCAGCTTCGGACAGGGATGGGACTTC. Together with reference TRBV7-8 and TRBJ2-7, the CDR3 gives the full variable domain: GAGVSQSPRYKVAKRGQDVALRCDPISGHVSLFWYQQALGQGPEFLTYFQNEAQLDKSGLPSDRFFAERPEGSVSTLKIQRTQQEDSAVYLCASSFGQGWDFGPGTRLTVT.